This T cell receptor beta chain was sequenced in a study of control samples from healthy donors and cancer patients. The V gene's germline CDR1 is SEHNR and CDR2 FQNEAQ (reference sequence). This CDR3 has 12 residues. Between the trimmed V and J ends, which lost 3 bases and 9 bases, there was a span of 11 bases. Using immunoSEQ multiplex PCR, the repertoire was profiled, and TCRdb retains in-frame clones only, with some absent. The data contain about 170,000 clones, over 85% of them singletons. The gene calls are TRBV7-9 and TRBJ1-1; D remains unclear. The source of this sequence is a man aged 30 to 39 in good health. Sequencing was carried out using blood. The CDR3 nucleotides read TGTGCCAGCAGCTTTAGGGAAGTAAAAGCTTTCTTT. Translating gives CASSFREVKAFF.